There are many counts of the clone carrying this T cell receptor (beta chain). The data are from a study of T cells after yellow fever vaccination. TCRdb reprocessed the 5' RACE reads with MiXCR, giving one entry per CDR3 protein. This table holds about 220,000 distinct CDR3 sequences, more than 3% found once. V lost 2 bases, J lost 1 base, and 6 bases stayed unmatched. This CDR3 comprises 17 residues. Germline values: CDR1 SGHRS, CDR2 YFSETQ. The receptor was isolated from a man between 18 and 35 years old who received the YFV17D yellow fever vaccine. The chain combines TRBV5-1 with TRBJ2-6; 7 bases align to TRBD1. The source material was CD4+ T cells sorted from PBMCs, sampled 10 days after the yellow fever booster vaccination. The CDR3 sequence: CASSLMGQLSGANVLTF. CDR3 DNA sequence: TGCGCCAGCAGCTTAATGGGACAGCTATCTGGGGCCAACGTCCTGACTTTC.